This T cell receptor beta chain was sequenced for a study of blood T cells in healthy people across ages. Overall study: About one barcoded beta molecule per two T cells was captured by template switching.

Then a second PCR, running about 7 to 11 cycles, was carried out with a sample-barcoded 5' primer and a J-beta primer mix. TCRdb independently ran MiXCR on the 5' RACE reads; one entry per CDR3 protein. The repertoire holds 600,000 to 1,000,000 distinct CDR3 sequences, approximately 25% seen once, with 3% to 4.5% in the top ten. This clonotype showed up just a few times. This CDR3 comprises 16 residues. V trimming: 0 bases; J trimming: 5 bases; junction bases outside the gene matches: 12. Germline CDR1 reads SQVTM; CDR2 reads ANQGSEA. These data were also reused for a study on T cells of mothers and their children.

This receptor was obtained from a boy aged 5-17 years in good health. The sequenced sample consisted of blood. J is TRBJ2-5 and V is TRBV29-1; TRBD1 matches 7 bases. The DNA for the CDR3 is TGCAGCGTTGAAGACTTTTTTAGACAGGGTCTGGAGACCCAGTACTTC. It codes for CSVEDFFRQGLETQYF.